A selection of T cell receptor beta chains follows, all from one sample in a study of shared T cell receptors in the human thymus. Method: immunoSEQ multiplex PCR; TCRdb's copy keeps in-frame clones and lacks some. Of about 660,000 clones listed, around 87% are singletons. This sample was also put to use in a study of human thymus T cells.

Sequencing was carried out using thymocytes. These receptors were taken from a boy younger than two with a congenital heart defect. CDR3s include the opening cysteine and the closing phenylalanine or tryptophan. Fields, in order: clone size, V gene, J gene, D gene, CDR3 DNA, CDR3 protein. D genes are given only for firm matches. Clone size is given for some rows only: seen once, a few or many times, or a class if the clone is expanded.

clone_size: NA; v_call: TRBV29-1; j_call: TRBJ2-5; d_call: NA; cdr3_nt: TGCAGCTCGACCGTAGGGGGTCAAGAGGCCCAGTACTTC; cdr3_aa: CSSTVGGQEAQYF
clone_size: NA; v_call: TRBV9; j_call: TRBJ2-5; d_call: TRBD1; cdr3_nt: TGTGCCAGCAACCCAGGGGGCCTCCAAGAGACCCAGTACTTC; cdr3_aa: CASNPGGLQETQYF
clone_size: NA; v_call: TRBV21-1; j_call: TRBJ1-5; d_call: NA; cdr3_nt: TGTGCCAGCAGCAAAGAGCCCAGGGGTTTGGGCAATCAGCCCCAGCATTTT; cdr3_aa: CASSKEPRGLGNQPQHF
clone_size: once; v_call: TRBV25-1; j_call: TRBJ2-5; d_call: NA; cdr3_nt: TGTGCCAGCAGGCCCCGGGACAAGTCTCGGGACCTCCAAGAGACCCAGTACTTC; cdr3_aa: CASRPRDKSRDLQETQYF
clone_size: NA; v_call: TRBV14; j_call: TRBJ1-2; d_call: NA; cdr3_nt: TGTGCCAGCAGCCAAGTGAACGGGGCTAACTATGGCTACACCTTC; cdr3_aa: CASSQVNGANYGYTF
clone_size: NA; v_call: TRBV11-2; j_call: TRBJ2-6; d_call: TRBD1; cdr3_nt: TGTGCCAGCAGCTTAGCCCCGACAGGGGAGTCTTCTGGGGCCAACGTCCTGACTTTC; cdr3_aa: CASSLAPTGESSGANVLTF
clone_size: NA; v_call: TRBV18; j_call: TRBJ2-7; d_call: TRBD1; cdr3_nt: TGTGCCAGCTCGTCAAGTGGACAGGGTGTTTACGAGCAGTACTTC; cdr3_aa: CASSSSGQGVYEQYF
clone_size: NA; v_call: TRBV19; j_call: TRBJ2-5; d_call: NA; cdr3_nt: TGTGCCAGTAGTCGGGCTAGCGAACAAGGGACCCAGTACTTC; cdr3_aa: CASSRASEQGTQYF
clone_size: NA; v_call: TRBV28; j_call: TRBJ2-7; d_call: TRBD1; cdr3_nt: TGTGCCAGCAGGGCGACAGGGGAAAGGGCCTACGAGCAGTACTTC; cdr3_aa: CASRATGERAYEQYF
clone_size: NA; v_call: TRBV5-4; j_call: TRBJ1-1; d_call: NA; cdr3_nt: TGTGCCAGCAGCCAAAGGTCAGGGTGGTGGACTGAAGCTTTCTTT; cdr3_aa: CASSQRSGWWTEAFF
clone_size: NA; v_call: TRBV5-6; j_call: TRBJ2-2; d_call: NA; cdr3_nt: TGTGCCAGCAGCTTGGATCCCTCAGGGACAATAAACACCGGGGAGCTGTTTTTT; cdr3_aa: CASSLDPSGTINTGELFF
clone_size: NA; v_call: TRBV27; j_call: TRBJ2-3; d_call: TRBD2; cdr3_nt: TGTGCCAGCAGTTTAGGGCGGGGGGGATACACAGATACGCAGTATTTT; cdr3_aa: CASSLGRGGYTDTQYF
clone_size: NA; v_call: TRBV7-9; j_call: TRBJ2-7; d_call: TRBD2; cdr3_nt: TGTGCCAGCAGCCCCGCGGGAGAACGCTACGAGCAGTACTTC; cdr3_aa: CASSPAGERYEQYF
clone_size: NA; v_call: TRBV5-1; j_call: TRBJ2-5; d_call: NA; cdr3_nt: TGCGCCAGCAGCTTGGGTAGGGGCACAGAGACCCAGTACTTC; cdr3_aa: CASSLGRGTETQYF
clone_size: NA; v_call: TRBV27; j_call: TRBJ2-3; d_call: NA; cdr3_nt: TGTGCCAGCAGTCCCCAGACTGTGTACGTCCCAGATACGCAGTATTTT; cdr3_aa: CASSPQTVYVPDTQYF
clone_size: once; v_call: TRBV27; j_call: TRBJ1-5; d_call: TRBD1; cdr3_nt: TGTGCCAGCAGTTCCCGACAGGGCTACAATCAGCCCCAGCATTTT; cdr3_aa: CASSSRQGYNQPQHF
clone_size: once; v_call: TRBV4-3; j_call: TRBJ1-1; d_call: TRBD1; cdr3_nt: TGCGCCAGCAGCCAAACTCCGGGACAGGGGGCCCCTGAAGCTTTCTTT; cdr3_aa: CASSQTPGQGAPEAFF
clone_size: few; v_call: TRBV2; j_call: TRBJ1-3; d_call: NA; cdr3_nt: TGTGCCATCGGACTCTCTGGAAACACCATATATTTT; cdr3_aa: CAIGLSGNTIYF
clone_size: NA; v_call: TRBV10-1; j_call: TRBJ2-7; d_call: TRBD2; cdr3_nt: TGCGCCAGCAGTAGCGGGAGGTCCAGTAGCGAGCAGTACTTC; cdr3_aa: CASSSGRSSSEQYF
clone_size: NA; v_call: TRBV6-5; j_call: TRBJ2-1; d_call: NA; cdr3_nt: TGTGCCAGCACTTTCTCGAAACAGGGTTCTAGAAATGAGCAGTTCTTC; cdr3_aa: CASTFSKQGSRNEQFF
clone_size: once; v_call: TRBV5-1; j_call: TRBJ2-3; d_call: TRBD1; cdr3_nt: TGCGCCAGCAGCCCGGACAGGCTTCGCGCAGATACGCAGTATTTT; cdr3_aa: CASSPDRLRADTQYF
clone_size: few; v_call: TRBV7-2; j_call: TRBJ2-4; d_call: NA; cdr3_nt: TGTGCCAGCAGCCATCACAGAGGGCCAGCAAAAAACATTCAGTACTTC; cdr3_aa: CASSHHRGPAKNIQYF
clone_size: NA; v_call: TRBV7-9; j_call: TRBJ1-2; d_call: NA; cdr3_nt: TGTGCCAGCAGCTGTTTAATTGAAAAGCCAAATGGCTACACCTTC; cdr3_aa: CASSCLIEKPNGYTF
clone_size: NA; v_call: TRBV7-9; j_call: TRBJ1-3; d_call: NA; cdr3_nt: TGTGCCAGCAGCCCCCCTGGGGGGAAAGGAAACACCATATATTTT; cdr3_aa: CASSPPGGKGNTIYF
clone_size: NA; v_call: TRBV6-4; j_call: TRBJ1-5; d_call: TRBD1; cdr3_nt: TGTGCCAGCAGTAAAGGGGGCGGGAATCAGCCCCAGCATTTT; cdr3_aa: CASSKGGGNQPQHF
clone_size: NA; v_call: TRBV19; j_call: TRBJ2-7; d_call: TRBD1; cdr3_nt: TGTGCCAGTAGTATAACCCACCCCGGGACAGAGACCTACGAGCAGTACTTC; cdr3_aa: CASSITHPGTETYEQYF
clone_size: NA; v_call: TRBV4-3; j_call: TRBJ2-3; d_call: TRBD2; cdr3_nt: TGCGCCAGCAGCCAAGACACCCTGTTCACTAGCGGGGGGCAAAATACGCAGTATTTT; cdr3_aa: CASSQDTLFTSGGQNTQYF
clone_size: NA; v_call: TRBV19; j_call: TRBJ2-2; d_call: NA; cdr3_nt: TGTGCCAGTAGACCAAAGGACAGATCGAACACCGGGGAGCTGTTTTTT; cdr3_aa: CASRPKDRSNTGELFF
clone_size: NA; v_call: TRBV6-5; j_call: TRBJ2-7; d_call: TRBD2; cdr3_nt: TGTGCCAGCAGTCAGAGGACTAGCGGCGCCTACGAGCAGTACTTC; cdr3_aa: CASSQRTSGAYEQYF
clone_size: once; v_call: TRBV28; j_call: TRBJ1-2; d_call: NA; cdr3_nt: TGTGCCAGCAGTTTTTCCCTCCAGGACTATGGCTACACCTTC; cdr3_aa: CASSFSLQDYGYTF
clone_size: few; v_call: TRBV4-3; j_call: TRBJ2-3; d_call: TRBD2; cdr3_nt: TGCGCCAGCAGCTCTTCGGCGCGGGGGGCGGGCACAGATACGCAGTATTTT; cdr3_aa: CASSSSARGAGTDTQYF
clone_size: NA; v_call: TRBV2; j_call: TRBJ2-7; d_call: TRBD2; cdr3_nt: TGTGCCAGCAGTAAAAAAGGGACTAGCGGGGGGGACTCCTACGAGCAGTACTTC; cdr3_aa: CASSKKGTSGGDSYEQYF
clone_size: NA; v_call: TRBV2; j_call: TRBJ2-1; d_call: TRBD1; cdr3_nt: TGTGCCAGTCTCGAGGGACAGGGGTCCTACAATGAGCAGTTCTTC; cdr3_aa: CASLEGQGSYNEQFF
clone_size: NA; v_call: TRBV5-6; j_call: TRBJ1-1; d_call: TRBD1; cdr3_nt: TGTGCCAGCAGCCCGGACAGGAGCTACACTGAAGCTTTCTTT; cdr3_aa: CASSPDRSYTEAFF
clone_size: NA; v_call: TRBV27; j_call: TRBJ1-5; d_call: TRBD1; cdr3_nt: TGTGCCAGCGCTTGGGACAGCCTACATCAGCCCCAGCATTTT; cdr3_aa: CASAWDSLHQPQHF
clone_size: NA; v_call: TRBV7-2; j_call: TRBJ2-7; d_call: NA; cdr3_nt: TGTGCCAGCAGCTCCGAAGACAACGAGCAGTACTTC; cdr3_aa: CASSSEDNEQYF
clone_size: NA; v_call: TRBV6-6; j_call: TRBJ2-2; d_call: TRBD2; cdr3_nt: TGTGCCAGCAGTTACATGAGCGGGATGAACACCGGGGAGCTGTTTTTT; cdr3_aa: CASSYMSGMNTGELFF
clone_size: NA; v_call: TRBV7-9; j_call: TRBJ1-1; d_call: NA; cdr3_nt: TGTGCCAGCAGTCCCCGGGGGACGAACACTGAAGCTTTCTTT; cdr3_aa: CASSPRGTNTEAFF
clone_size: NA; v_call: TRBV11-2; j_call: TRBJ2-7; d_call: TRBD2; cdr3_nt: TGTGCCAGCAGCTTAAGAGGAACCCTAGCGGGAGAGTGGGACGAGCAGTACTTC; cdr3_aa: CASSLRGTLAGEWDEQYF
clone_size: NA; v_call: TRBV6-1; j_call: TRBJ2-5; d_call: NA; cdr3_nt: TGTGCCAGCACGGTCCGAGAGACCCAGTACTTC; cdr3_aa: CASTVRETQYF
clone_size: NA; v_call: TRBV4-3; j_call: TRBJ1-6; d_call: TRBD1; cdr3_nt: TGCGCCAGCAGCCAACAACCCAACGCGGGACAGGGTATAGTGTTGTCGAGTTCACCCCTCCACTTT; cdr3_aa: CASSQQPNAGQGIVLSSSPLHF